These T cell receptor beta chains were read from a single sample in a study of T cell responses to AZD1222 COVID-19 vaccine. Method: immunoSEQ multiplex PCR; TCRdb's copy keeps in-frame clones and lacks some. The data contain 150,000 to 160,000 clones, just over 90% of them singletons. The starting material was peripheral blood, obtained on day 0 of AZD1222 vaccination. The receptors stem from an adult in good health. Each CDR3 is given with its conserved first and last residue. A D gene is named only where the DNA matches it firmly. Not every row has a clone size; where given, it reads once, few, many or a size class.

TRBJ1-4	TRBV19	-	16	few	CASNRKLGGAGEKLFF	TGTGCCAGTAATAGGAAATTGGGCGGAGCAGGAGAAAAACTGTTTTTT
TRBJ2-1	TRBV4-1	TRBD2	16	-	CASSQEGGSSYNEQFF	TGCGCCAGCAGCCAAGAGGGCGGGAGCTCCTACAATGAGCAGTTCTTC
TRBJ2-2	TRBV7-9	TRBD1	15	few	CASSLGTGFSGELFF	TGTGCCAGCAGCTTAGGGACAGGGTTTTCCGGGGAGCTGTTTTTT
TRBJ2-2	TRBV29-1	-	12	-	CSVERDTGELFF	TGCAGCGTTGAGAGGGACACCGGGGAGCTGTTTTTT
TRBJ1-1	TRBV7-9	-	13	-	CASSPLQGTEAFF	TGTGCCAGCAGTCCCCTCCAGGGGACTGAAGCTTTCTTT
TRBJ1-5	TRBV9	-	13	-	CASSENSNQPQHF	TGTGCCAGCAGCGAGAATAGCAATCAGCCCCAGCATTTT
TRBJ2-2	TRBV5-1	-	17	-	CASSFLRDSAISGELFF	TGCGCCAGCAGCTTTTTGCGGGACTCCGCCATTTCAGGGGAGCTGTTTTTT
TRBJ2-3	TRBV14	TRBD2	16	-	CASSQPLAGVSDTQYF	TGTGCCAGCAGCCAACCCCTAGCGGGAGTGTCAGATACGCAGTATTTT
TRBJ1-3	TRBV6-5	-	12	-	CASVGGGNTIYF	TGTGCCAGCGTAGGGGGTGGAAACACCATATATTTT
TRBJ1-3	TRBV6-5	-	14	-	CASSPLGSGNTIYF	TGTGCCAGCAGTCCCTTAGGCTCTGGAAACACCATATATTTT
TRBJ2-3	TRBV7-6	TRBD2	17	-	CASSPRAGGPSTDTQYF	TGTGCCAGCAGCCCTCGAGCGGGAGGGCCGAGCACAGATACGCAGTATTTT
TRBJ1-1	TRBV19	-	13	-	CASSIGSNTEAFF	TGTGCCAGTAGTATAGGAAGCAACACTGAAGCTTTCTTT
TRBJ1-2	TRBV7-3	TRBD1	15	few	CASSLLGQGTDGYTF	TGTGCCAGCAGCTTATTGGGACAGGGGACAGATGGCTACACCTTC
TRBJ2-6	TRBV18	-	15	-	CASSSTGSGANVLTF	TGTGCCAGCTCATCCACAGGGTCTGGGGCCAACGTCCTGACTTTC
TRBJ1-2	TRBV5-6	-	15	-	CASSWTDRPNYGYTF	TGTGCCAGCAGCTGGACCGACAGGCCCAACTATGGCTACACCTTC
TRBJ2-7	TRBV20-1	-	11	-	CSALGYYEQYF	TGCAGTGCTCTGGGGTATTACGAGCAGTACTTC
TRBJ2-2	TRBV9	-	16	-	CASSPRGAANTGELFF	TGTGCCAGCAGCCCCCGGGGGGCGGCGAACACCGGGGAGCTGTTTTTT
TRBJ2-3	TRBV3-1/TRBV3-2	TRBD2	16	-	CASSVAGAAGTDTQYF	TGTGCCAGCAGCGTAGCGGGAGCGGCAGGCACAGATACGCAGTATTTT
TRBJ2-7	TRBV28	-	10	-	CASSDNEQYF	TGTGCCAGCAGTGACAACGAGCAGTACTTC
TRBJ2-7	TRBV9	TRBD1	13	-	CASSPDRGDEQYF	TGTGCCAGCAGCCCCGACAGGGGGGACGAGCAGTACTTC
TRBJ1-5	TRBV27	-	14	-	CASSLFGQDQPQHF	TGTGCCAGCAGTTTATTCGGGCAGGATCAGCCCCAGCATTTT
TRBJ2-2	TRBV27	-	12	-	CASSYSTGELFF	TGTGCCAGCAGTTATAGCACCGGGGAGCTGTTTTTT
TRBJ1-1	TRBV6-2/TRBV6-3	-	13	-	CASSYQGNTEAFF	TGTGCCAGCAGTTACCAGGGGAACACTGAAGCTTTCTTT
TRBJ2-7	TRBV6-2/TRBV6-3	TRBD2	18	-	CASSSPPGYRDYNYEQYF	TGTGCCAGCAGTTCCCCCCCTGGCTACCGGGACTATAACTACGAGCAGTACTTC
TRBJ2-5	TRBV27	TRBD2	17	-	CASSDGLAGDPYETQYF	TGTGCCAGCAGTGATGGACTAGCGGGAGATCCTTATGAGACCCAGTACTTC
TRBJ1-1	TRBV5-6	-	14	few	CASSPQTGNTEAFF	TGTGCCAGCAGCCCCCAGACAGGGAACACTGAAGCTTTCTTT
TRBJ2-5	TRBV28	TRBD1	16	-	CASSSNPGQDEETQYF	TGTGCCAGCAGTTCCAACCCGGGACAGGACGAGGAGACCCAGTACTTC
TRBJ1-5	TRBV28	TRBD1	16	-	CASKPTGTGGYQPQHF	TGTGCCAGCAAACCTACCGGGACAGGGGGTTATCAGCCCCAGCATTTT
TRBJ1-3	TRBV2	-	15	-	CASSPRGASGNTIYF	TGTGCCAGCAGTCCGCGGGGAGCCTCTGGAAACACCATATATTTT
TRBJ1-5	TRBV6-5	-	14	-	CASSSRNSNQPQHF	TGTGCCAGCAGTTCCAGGAATAGCAATCAGCCCCAGCATTTT
TRBJ2-3	TRBV27	-	16	-	CASSLFEAGGTDTQYF	TGTGCCAGCAGTTTATTCGAGGCAGGCGGCACAGATACGCAGTATTTT
TRBJ2-2	TRBV11-1	-	15	-	CASSLPRRVTGELFF	TGTGCCAGCAGCTTACCCCGCAGGGTCACCGGGGAGCTGTTTTTT
TRBJ1-6	TRBV6-4	-	13	-	CASSVEANSPLHF	TGTGCCAGCTCGGTAGAAGCTAATTCACCCCTCCACTTT
TRBJ2-1	TRBV2	TRBD2	14	-	CASGKREGVHEQFF	TGTGCCAGTGGGAAGCGGGAGGGGGTCCATGAGCAGTTCTTC
TRBJ1-1	TRBV5-6	-	14	-	CASSLPRGNTEAFF	TGTGCCAGCAGCTTACCCAGGGGGAACACTGAAGCTTTCTTT
TRBJ1-2	TRBV2	-	11	-	CASSVDRGYTF	TGTGCCAGCAGTGTGGACCGCGGCTACACCTTC
TRBJ2-5	TRBV4-3	TRBD2	17	-	CASSPGTSGSRGETQYF	TGCGCCAGCAGCCCCGGGACTAGCGGGAGCAGGGGAGAGACCCAGTACTTC
TRBJ2-5	TRBV19	TRBD2	15	-	CASRGDLAGEETQYF	TGTGCCAGCAGAGGTGATCTAGCGGGAGAAGAGACCCAGTACTTC
TRBJ2-7	TRBV6-5	-	13	-	CASSYSRGYEQYF	TGTGCCAGCAGTTACAGTCGCGGGTACGAGCAGTACTTC
TRBJ2-3	TRBV4-1	-	14	-	CASSLGTAVDTQYF	TGCGCCAGCAGCCTTGGGACTGCGGTGGATACGCAGTATTTT
TRBJ2-1	TRBV19	TRBD2	16	-	CASRWTSGRSDNEQFF	TGTGCCAGTAGGTGGACTAGCGGGAGGTCCGACAATGAGCAGTTCTTC
TRBJ2-1	TRBV5-1	TRBD1	14	-	CASSLGQGYNEQFF	TGCGCCAGCAGCTTGGGACAGGGCTACAATGAGCAGTTCTTC
TRBJ2-1	TRBV7-2	TRBD2	16	-	CASSLELAGVYNEQFF	TGTGCCAGCAGCTTAGAACTAGCGGGAGTCTACAATGAGCAGTTCTTC
TRBJ2-7	TRBV25-1	-	16	-	CASSESGRSIAYEQYF	TGTGCCAGCAGTGAAAGCGGCAGGTCCATCGCCTACGAGCAGTACTTC
TRBJ2-5	TRBV4-2	-	17	-	CASSQVLSGLLQETQYF	TGTGCCAGCAGCCAAGTCCTTTCGGGGCTCCTCCAAGAGACCCAGTACTTC
TRBJ2-7	TRBV4-2	-	18	-	CASSQDVEGTTKGYEQYF	TGTGCCAGCAGCCAAGATGTGGAGGGAACGACCAAGGGTTACGAGCAGTACTTC
TRBJ2-3	TRBV28	TRBD2	16	-	CASSLRGLVKGDTQYF	TGTGCCAGCAGTTTACGGGGACTAGTGAAGGGAGATACGCAGTATTTT
TRBJ1-2	TRBV19	-	13	once	CASSTGLGYGYTF	TGTGCCAGTAGTACAGGACTGGGCTATGGCTACACCTTC
TRBJ2-5	TRBV28	-	15	-	CASSLFEADQETQYF	TGTGCCAGCAGTTTATTCGAGGCAGACCAAGAGACCCAGTACTTC
TRBJ2-4	TRBV11-3	-	13	-	CASSLDLVSIQYF	TGTGCCAGCAGCTTAGATCTAGTATCCATTCAGTACTTC
TRBJ1-2	TRBV7-9	TRBD1	15	-	CASSLALQGAYGYTF	TGTGCCAGCAGCTTAGCCCTACAGGGGGCCTATGGCTACACCTTC
TRBJ2-7	TRBV7-9	-	14	-	CASSFQDRNYEQYF	TGTGCCAGCAGTTTTCAGGACAGAAACTACGAGCAGTACTTC
TRBJ2-7	TRBV15	-	13	-	CATSRGVPYEQYF	TGTGCCACCAGCAGAGGGGTACCCTACGAGCAGTACTTC
TRBJ2-1	TRBV3-1/TRBV3-2	TRBD2	14	-	CASSLHAAGGEQFF	TGTGCCAGCAGCCTACACGCGGCGGGAGGTGAGCAGTTCTTC
TRBJ2-7	TRBV7-8	TRBD1	15	few	CASSFGTGSSYEQYF	TGTGCCAGCAGCTTTGGGACAGGGAGCTCCTACGAGCAGTACTTC
TRBJ2-3	TRBV4-1	TRBD2	17	-	CASSQDEPGLVADTQYF	TGCGCCAGCAGCCAAGATGAGCCGGGACTAGTCGCAGATACGCAGTATTTT
TRBJ2-7	TRBV7-8	-	14	-	CASKLITSSYEQYF	TGTGCCAGCAAGCTTATAACCAGCTCCTACGAGCAGTACTTC
TRBJ1-4	TRBV28	-	16	-	CASNLGRGPREEKLFF	TGTGCCAGCAATCTCGGGAGGGGCCCTCGAGAAGAAAAACTGTTTTTT
TRBJ2-5	TRBV28	-	14	-	CASSRTTATETQYF	TGTGCCAGCAGCCGAACGACAGCAACGGAGACCCAGTACTTC
TRBJ2-5	TRBV7-2	-	15	-	CASSPGSVGTETQYF	TGTGCCAGCAGCCCGGGGAGTGTTGGTACGGAGACCCAGTACTTC